Included here is one T cell receptor beta chain sequence, with context. Its antigen is as yet unknown. This entry comes from a study of Ad26.COV2.S vaccination and SARS-CoV-2 variants. Points from the study as a whole: The TCR-based breadth and depth measures might underestimate overall T cell responses. Spike-specific CD8+ and CD4+ T cell responses reportedly showed substantial breadth after vaccination. The study found higher spike-specific TCR breadth in vaccine than placebo recipients.

Specified treatment: around 19 received Ad26.COV2.S at low or high dose, single or two shots; about five received placebo; per-sample allocation not given. Collection of samples fell on day 63 after the first vaccine or placebo injection. Unmatched junction bases numbered 10, after V lost 0 bases and J lost 7 bases. The CDR3 sequence is 16 residues long. Germline V gives CDR1 SGHDT, CDR2 YYEEEE. Here immunoSEQ multiplex PCR was the method, and the copy in TCRdb shows in-frame clones only, minus some. Here the sample spans about 440,000 clones, about 90% being singletons. The sequence was collected from a person aged 18-60 years who received the Ad26.COV2.S COVID-19 vaccine or a placebo. The chain combines TRBV5-6 with TRBJ1-5; 7 nucleotides align to TRBD1. The sample was peripheral blood, taken in a trial of Ad26.COV2.S vaccine versus placebo. The CDR3: CASSLGFRQGGQPQHF. Here the CDR3 DNA reads TGTGCCAGCAGCTTGGGCTTTAGACAGGGAGGCCAGCCCCAGCATTTT.